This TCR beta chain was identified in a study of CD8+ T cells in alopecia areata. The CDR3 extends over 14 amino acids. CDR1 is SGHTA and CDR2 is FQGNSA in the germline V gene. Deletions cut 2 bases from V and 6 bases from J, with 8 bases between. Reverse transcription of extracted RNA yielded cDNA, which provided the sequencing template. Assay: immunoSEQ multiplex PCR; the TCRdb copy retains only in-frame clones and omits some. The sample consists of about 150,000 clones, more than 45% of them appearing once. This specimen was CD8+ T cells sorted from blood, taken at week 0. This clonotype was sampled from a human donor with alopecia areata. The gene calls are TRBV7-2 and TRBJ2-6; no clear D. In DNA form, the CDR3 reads TGTGCCAGCAGCTTAACAGCTACGGCCAACGTCCTGACTTTC. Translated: CASSLTATANVLTF. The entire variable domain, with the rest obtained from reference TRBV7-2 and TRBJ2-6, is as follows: GAGVSQSPSNKVTEKGKDVELRCDPISGHTALYWYRQSLGQGLEFLIYFQGNSAPDKSGLPSDRFSAERTGGSVSTLTIQRTQQEDSAVYLCASSLTATANVLTFGAGSRLTVL.